The TCR beta chain under discussion was sequenced for a study of blood T cell repertoires in COVID-19. Study background: T cells, B-cell-depleted T cells, or PBMCs provided the cDNA or gDNA that served as material.

The CDR3 sequence is 16 residues long. Germline V lookup: CDR1 LGHDT, CDR2 YNNKEL (reference sequence). V was clipped by 0 bases and J by 3 bases, with 12 bases between them. TCRdb's copy holds only in-frame clones and misses some; the assay was immunoSEQ multiplex PCR. The sample contains hundreds of thousands of clones, about nine tenths of which appear only once. Participants were aged about 18 to 90 years from approximately 23 US areas. Clinical history reported by participants formed the basis on which cohorts were assigned. Symptom resolution, clearance, or two negative PCRs marked the recovered donors of Cohort 3.

Material: PBMCs or T cells enriched from blood (not recorded which). The sequence was obtained from a man between 25 and 39 years old who had recovered from COVID-19. The gene calls are TRBV3-1 (or the pseudogene TRBV3-2) and TRBJ2-1; D is perhaps TRBD2 (6 bases). In DNA, the CDR3 is TGTGCCAGCAGCCAAGAACCGGGACTTTACTACAATGAGCAGTTCTTC. This encodes CASSQEPGLYYNEQFF.